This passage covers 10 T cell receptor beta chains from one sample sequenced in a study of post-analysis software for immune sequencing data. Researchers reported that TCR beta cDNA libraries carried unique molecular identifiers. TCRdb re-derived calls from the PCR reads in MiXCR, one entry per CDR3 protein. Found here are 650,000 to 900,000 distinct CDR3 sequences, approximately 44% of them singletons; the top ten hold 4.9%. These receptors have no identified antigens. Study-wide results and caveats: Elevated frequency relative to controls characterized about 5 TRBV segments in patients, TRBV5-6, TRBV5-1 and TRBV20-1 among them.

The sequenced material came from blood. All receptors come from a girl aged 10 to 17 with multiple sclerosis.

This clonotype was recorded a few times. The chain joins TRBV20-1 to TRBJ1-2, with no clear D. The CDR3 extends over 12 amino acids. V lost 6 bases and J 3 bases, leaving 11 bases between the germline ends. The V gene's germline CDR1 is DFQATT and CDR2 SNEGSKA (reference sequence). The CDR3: CSAGEGDYGYTF. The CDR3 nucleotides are TGCAGTGCCGGGGAGGGAGACTATGGCTACACCTTC.

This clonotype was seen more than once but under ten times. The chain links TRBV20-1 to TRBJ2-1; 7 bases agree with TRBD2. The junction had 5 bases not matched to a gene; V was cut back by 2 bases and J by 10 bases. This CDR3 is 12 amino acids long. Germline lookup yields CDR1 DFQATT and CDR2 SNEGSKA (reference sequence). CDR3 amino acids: CSARRGSGEQFF. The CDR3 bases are TGCAGTGCTAGAAGGGGTAGCGGGGAGCAGTTCTTC.

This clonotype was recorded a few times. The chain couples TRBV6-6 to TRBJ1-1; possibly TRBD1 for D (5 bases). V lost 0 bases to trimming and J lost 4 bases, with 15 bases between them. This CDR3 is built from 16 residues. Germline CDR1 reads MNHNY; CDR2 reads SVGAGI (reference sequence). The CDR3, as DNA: TGTGCCAGCAGTTACTCCGGACAATTCCGGGGCACTGAAGCTTTCTTT. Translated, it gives CASSYSGQFRGTEAFF.

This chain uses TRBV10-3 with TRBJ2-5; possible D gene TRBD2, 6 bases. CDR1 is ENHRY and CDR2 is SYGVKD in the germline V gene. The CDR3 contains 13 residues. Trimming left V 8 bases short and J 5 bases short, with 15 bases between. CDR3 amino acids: CAIQEGGRETQYF. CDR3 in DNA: TGTGCCATCCAGGAGGGCGGGCGCGAGACCCAGTACTTC.

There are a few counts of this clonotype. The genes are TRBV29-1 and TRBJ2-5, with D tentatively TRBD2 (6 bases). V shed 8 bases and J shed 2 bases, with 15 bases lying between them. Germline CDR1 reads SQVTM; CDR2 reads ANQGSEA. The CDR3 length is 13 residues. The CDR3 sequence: CSHRTSGQETQYF. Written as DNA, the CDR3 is TGCAGCCACCGGACCAGCGGGCAAGAGACCCAGTACTTC.

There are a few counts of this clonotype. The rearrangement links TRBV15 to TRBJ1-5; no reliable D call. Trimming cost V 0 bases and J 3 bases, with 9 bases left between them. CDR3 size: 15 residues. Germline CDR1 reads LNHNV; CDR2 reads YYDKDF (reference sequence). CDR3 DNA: TGTGCCACCAGCAGAGATTTGTCGAACAATCAGCCCCAGCATTTT. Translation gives CATSRDLSNNQPQHF.

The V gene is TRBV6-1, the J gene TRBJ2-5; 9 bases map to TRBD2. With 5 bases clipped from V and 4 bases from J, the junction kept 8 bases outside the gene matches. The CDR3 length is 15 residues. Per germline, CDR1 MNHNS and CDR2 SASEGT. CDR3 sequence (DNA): TGTGCCAGCAGTCCACGGACTAGCGACACAGAGACCCAGTACTTC. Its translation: CASSPRTSDTETQYF.

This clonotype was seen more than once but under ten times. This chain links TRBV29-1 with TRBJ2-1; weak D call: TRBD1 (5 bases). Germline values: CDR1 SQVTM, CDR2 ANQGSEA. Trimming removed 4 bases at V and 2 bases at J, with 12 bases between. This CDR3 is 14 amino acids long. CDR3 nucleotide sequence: TGCAGCGTTGGGGGCGGTAGTACCTACAATGAGCAGTTCTTC. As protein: CSVGGGSTYNEQFF.

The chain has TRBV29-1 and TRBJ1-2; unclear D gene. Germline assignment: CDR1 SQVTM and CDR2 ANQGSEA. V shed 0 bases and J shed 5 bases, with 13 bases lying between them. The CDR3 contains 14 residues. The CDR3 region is CSVEDQGRAYGYTF. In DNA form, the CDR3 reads TGCAGCGTTGAAGATCAAGGGCGGGCGTATGGCTACACCTTC.

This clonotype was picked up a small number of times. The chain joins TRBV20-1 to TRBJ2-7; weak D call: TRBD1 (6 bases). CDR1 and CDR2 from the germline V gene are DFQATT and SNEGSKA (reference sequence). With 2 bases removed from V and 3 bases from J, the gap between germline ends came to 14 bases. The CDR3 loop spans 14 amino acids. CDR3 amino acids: CSARHPQGRYEQYF. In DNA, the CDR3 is TGCAGTGCTAGACATCCACAGGGACGCTACGAGCAGTACTTC.